In this sample, the clone carrying this TCR beta chain turned up once. V was trimmed by 7 bases and J by 2 bases, leaving 9 bases between them. CDR3 length: 13 residues. Clones were sequenced by immunoSEQ multiplex PCR, and TCRdb holds only the in-frame ones, with some missing. This table holds tens of thousands of clones, about 81% found once. These data originate in a study of preoperative IRX-2 immunotherapy in early breast cancer. Treatment specified: preoperative locoregional IRX-2 cytokine immunotherapy. Preoperative locoregional IRX-2 cytokine immunotherapy was tested in the phase Ib source study.

The material was lymph node tissue, obtained after IRX-2 immunotherapy. The V gene is TRBV7-1, the J gene TRBJ1-3; D may be TRBD1 (5 bases). TRBV7-1 has ORF status, its function being uncertain. This TCR came from a human donor with breast cancer. CDR3: CASTEGAGNTIYF. CDR3 sequence (DNA): TGTGCCAGCACTGAAGGGGCTGGAAACACCATATATTTT.